The 3 T cell receptor beta chains given below trace back to one sample, sequenced in a study of shared clonotypes between healthy human individuals. The assay was immunoSEQ multiplex PCR, and TCRdb's table has in-frame clones only and misses some. The table lists about 600,000 clones, more than 95% of them singletons. Sequencing input: naive CD4+ T cells sorted from blood. Subset reported: CD45RA+ positively selected. Receptors originate from a woman aged 30 to 39 in good health.

The chain carries TRBV5-1 and TRBJ1-3; D gene unclear. This CDR3 has 12 amino acids. The V and J ends lost 4 bases and 6 bases respectively, with 8 bases between them. Germline CDR1 is SGHRS and CDR2 is YFSETQ. For the CDR3, the DNA is TGCGCCAGCAGCCAAGACTTAAACACCATATATTTT. It specifies CASSQDLNTIYF.

This rearrangement joins TRBV5-1 to TRBJ2-5; TRBD2 might be the D (6 bases). Germline values: CDR1 SGHRS, CDR2 YFSETQ. This CDR3 region has 15 residues. The V and J ends lost 7 bases and 0 bases respectively, with 16 bases between them. CDR3 nucleotide sequence: TGCGCCAGCCACCGGGGAGGCGGGGACCAAGAGACCCAGTACTTC. Translating it yields CASHRGGGDQETQYF. Variable domain in full (rest from reference TRBV5-1 and TRBJ2-5): KAGVTQTPRYLIKTRGQQVTLSCSPISGHRSVSWYQQTPGQGLQFLFEYFSETQRNKGNFPGRFSGRQFSNSRSEMNVSTLELGDSALYLCASHRGGGDQETQYFGPGTRLLVL.

The chain is built from TRBV9 and TRBJ2-1; maybe TRBD2 (6 bases). The CDR3 runs 15 residues. Trimming pared 6 bases from V and 0 bases from J, leaving 13 bases between. Germline-derived CDR1 and CDR2 are SGDLS and YYNGEE. CDR3 protein: CASNAGGISYNEQFF. The DNA for the CDR3 is TGTGCCAGCAATGCTGGCGGGATCTCCTACAATGAGCAGTTCTTC.